These T cell receptor beta chains were read from a single sample in a study of T cell repertoires and leukemia-associated antigens. Antigens of these TCRs are unknown. TCRdb re-called the 5' RACE reads through MiXCR, storing one row per CDR3 protein. The top ten hold less than 40% of the sample, which has 9,000 to 15,000 distinct CDR3 sequences, about 38% seen once. The sample comprised CD3+ T cells sorted from blood and cultured. These TCRs come from a female donor in good health. Both conserved end residues are part of each CDR3. A D gene is named only where the DNA matches it firmly. Not all rows give a size; the values are once, few, many and, for expanded clones, a class.

NA	NA	TRBV2	TRBJ2-1	CASGTGPGQFF	TGTGCCAGCGGCACAGGACCCGGGCAGTTCTTC
NA	NA	TRBV29-1	TRBJ1-1	CSVSLRVGTEAFF	TGCAGCGTCTCATTGAGGGTCGGCACTGAAGCTTTCTTT
NA	NA	TRBV30	TRBJ2-1	CAWSPGSTYNEQFF	TGTGCCTGGAGTCCGGGATCTACCTACAATGAGCAGTTCTTC
few	NA	TRBV7-2	TRBJ2-1	CASSFMGSYNEQFF	TGTGCCAGCAGCTTCATGGGGTCCTACAATGAGCAGTTCTTC
NA	NA	TRBV5-5	TRBJ1-2	CAIGPGGATLDYGYTF	TGTGCCATCGGCCCCGGGGGGGCAACCCTTGACTATGGCTACACCTTC
many	NA	TRBV10-2	TRBJ2-3	CASSIRGNTDTQYF	TGCGCCAGCAGTATAAGGGGGAACACAGATACGCAGTATTTT
many	NA	TRBV19	TRBJ1-3	CASSIRHLSGNTIYF	TGTGCCAGTAGTATTAGACACCTGTCTGGAAACACCATATATTTT
NA	TRBD1	TRBV5-1	TRBJ1-5	CASSPYRDRGSNQPQHF	TGCGCCAGCAGCCCTTACCGGGACAGGGGAAGCAATCAGCCCCAGCATTTT
many	NA	TRBV5-1	TRBJ2-3	CASSLGGPGTDTQYF	TGCGCCAGCAGCTTGGGCGGACCCGGGACAGATACGCAGTATTTT
medium-sized	NA	TRBV4-2	TRBJ1-1	CASSQDSEGWAEAFF	TGTGCCAGCAGCCAAGACTCGGAGGGGTGGGCTGAAGCTTTCTTT
medium-sized	TRBD1	TRBV12-3/TRBV12-4	TRBJ2-5	CASNRDRRETQYF	TGTGCCAGCAATAGGGACAGGCGAGAGACCCAGTACTTC
once	TRBD2	TRBV20-1	TRBJ2-1	CSATTSGSYNEQFF	TGCAGTGCTACGACTAGCGGTTCCTACAATGAGCAGTTCTTC
NA	NA	TRBV7-3	TRBJ2-3	CASSAEYSTDTQYF	TGTGCCAGCAGCGCCGAGTATAGCACAGATACGCAGTATTTT
many	TRBD1	TRBV11-2	TRBJ2-3	CASSSGTGDKWTQYF	TGTGCCAGCAGCTCCGGGACAGGGGACAAGTGGACGCAGTATTTT
many	NA	TRBV7-3	TRBJ2-1	CASSLGASSNEQFF	TGTGCCAGCAGCTTAGGGGCTAGCAGCAATGAGCAGTTCTTC
NA	NA	TRBV7-2	TRBJ2-5	CASSLSASGIETQYF	TGTGCCAGCAGCTTGTCGGCGAGCGGAATTGAGACCCAGTACTTC
NA	TRBD1	TRBV20-1	TRBJ1-2	CSARDLRRGPLGYGYTF	TGCAGTGCTAGAGATCTTCGCAGGGGGCCGCTAGGCTATGGCTACACCTTC